The source of this TCR beta chain is a study of CD8+CD57+ T cells in acquired aplastic anemia. Genomic DNA, the template, was used for profiling of the TCR beta VDJ and CDR3. TCRdb itself ran the reads through MiXCR, one entry per CDR3 protein. The sample lists 100,000 to 150,000 distinct CDR3 sequences, almost 40% occurring once. This clonotype was found once. In patients chosen for sequencing, flow cytometry had shown CD8+CD57+ cell expansion. Germline CDR1 GTSNPN, CDR2 SVGIG (reference sequence). The CDR3 extends over 16 amino acids. V lost 5 bases to trimming and J lost 5 bases; unmatched junction nucleotides: 11.

This TCR derives from a human donor with aplastic anemia. The chain recombines TRBV30 with TRBJ2-1; TRBD2 matches 11 bases. What was sequenced was sorted CD4+, CD8+, or CD8+CD57+ T cells (not recorded which) from PBMCs. The CDR3 reads CAWGAILAGVDNEQFF. In nucleotides, the CDR3 is TGTGCCTGGGGAGCTATACTAGCGGGGGTAGACAATGAGCAGTTCTTC.